Listed below are T cell receptor beta chains from one sample, sequenced in a study of blood T cell repertoires in COVID-19. Only in-frame clones appear in the TCRdb table, and some are missing; sequencing was by immunoSEQ multiplex PCR. The sample holds tens of thousands of clones, about 85% seen once. The sample comprised peripheral blood. These receptors all stem from a man aged 80 or over with acute or convalescent COVID-19. CDR3s include the opening cysteine and the closing phenylalanine or tryptophan. The D gene is left open where the match is weak.

TRBV13,-,CASSFLSVSSYEQYF
TRBV7-7,TRBD2,CASSTGTSGYQETQYF
TRBV21-1,-,CASSIRGEKGDTQYF
TRBV7-9,-,CASSLGDSRVEQFF
TRBV7-2,-,CASSLGLSGSYEQYF
TRBV6-1,-,CASVEARGYNEQFF
TRBV19,-,CASSISESGANVLTF
TRBV5-1,TRBD1,CASSLEGGTGYTF
TRBV14,-,CASSQVREKLFF
TRBV7-8,-,CASSLVRSTGELFF
TRBV27,-,CASSKRGGYEQYF
TRBV11-1,TRBD1,CASSWDRDYEQYF
TRBV5-1,-,CASSFGQGNTGELFF
TRBV5-6,TRBD2,CASSVGLAGDYEQYF
TRBV5-1,TRBD1,CASSLFRGNEQFF
TRBV5-1,TRBD2,CASSQTSGATYEQYF
TRBV19,TRBD1,CASRYWTGRYTEAFF
TRBV24-1,TRBD1,CATSALTGQGFHEQYF
TRBV7-2,TRBD1,CASSLDRGHTGELFF
TRBV11-3,TRBD1,CASSGQGNEQYF
TRBV6-5,TRBD2,CASQREWADTQYF
TRBV5-4,TRBD1,CASSLEGTGFGNTIYF
TRBV5-1,TRBD1,CASSPGQGIYGYTF
TRBV12-3/TRBV12-4,-,CASSTLEGQPQHF
TRBV6-6,TRBD1,CASSYSVGQGASPLHF
TRBV11-3,-,CASSLGSRNTDTQYF
TRBV18,-,CASSPPASNEQFF
TRBV3-1/TRBV3-2,TRBD1,CASSQDQWTGDGSNQPQHF
TRBV29-1,-,CSVGAGPSYEQYF
TRBV30,TRBD1,CAWSVRGLGDNSPLHF
TRBV4-3,TRBD1,CASSQDDRGGSPLHF
TRBV20-1,-,CSARDIYEQYF
TRBV19,TRBD2,CASATGTGRGGLAGASSYEQYF
TRBV5-5,TRBD1,CASSLGTGGVRGYTF
TRBV2,-,CASRERYGAFF
TRBV30,-,CAGESSGNTIYF
TRBV19,-,CASSILSGSGGKTQYF
TRBV6-2/TRBV6-3,TRBD2,CASSPLAGRRQYEQYF
TRBV15,TRBD1,CATSREAGQGGYEQYF
TRBV28,TRBD2,CASSLGLAGSNTGELFF
TRBV6-5,-,CASSYLAPHSNQPQHF
TRBV4-2,-,CASSSNRASNQPQHF
TRBV12-3/TRBV12-4,-,CASSTGQWNIQYF
TRBV5-4,TRBD1,CASSRQGSFSYEQYF
TRBV6-5,TRBD1,CASSIDRGTEKLFF
TRBV7-2,-,CASSLFREQSSTDTQYF
TRBV28,TRBD1,CASSPGDRSYGYTF
TRBV9,-,CASSERPDTTEAFF
TRBV5-4,TRBD1,CASTGQPQETQYF
TRBV19,-,CASSLYTSNQPQHF
TRBV6-5,-,CASSEDWGDEKLFF
TRBV19,-,CASSMGRTYEQYF